The rows below give T cell receptor beta chains drawn from one sample of a study of regulatory T cells in long-lasting Graves disease. TCRdb processed the multiplex PCR reads anew with MiXCR; each CDR3 protein has one entry. The sample consists of a few hundred thousand distinct CDR3 sequences, roughly a fifth of them appearing once. Source: peripheral blood mononuclear cells (PBMCs), taken when the disease was refractory, from a patient treated with antithyroid drugs. These receptors were obtained from a female donor with Graves disease. The CDR3 runs from the conserved cysteine through the conserved F or W. The D gene is left open where the match is weak. Clone size appears in some rows only: once, few, many, or a class for an expanded clone.

size	length	V	D	J	DNA	CDR3
NA	19	TRBV5-1	TRBD1	TRBJ1-1	TGCGCCAGCAAAGTTTTTTGGACAGGGGGTTCCAAAGAGAACACTGAAGCTTTCTTT	CASKVFWTGGSKENTEAFF
few	13	TRBV20-1	NA	TRBJ2-5	TGCAGTGCTAGGGCGACAGTCGGTGAGACCCAGTACTTC	CSARATVGETQYF
NA	16	TRBV6-2/TRBV6-3	NA	TRBJ2-1	TGTGCCAGCAGTTACTCCTCTAGCGCGACCTACAATGAGCAGTTCTTC	CASSYSSSATYNEQFF
many	14	TRBV3-1	TRBD2	TRBJ2-5	TGTGCCAGCAGCCGACTAGCGGATCAAGAGACCCAGTACTTC	CASSRLADQETQYF
many	13	TRBV12-3/TRBV12-4	NA	TRBJ1-6	TGTGCCAGCAGTTCCACAAACAATTCACCCCTCCACTTT	CASSSTNNSPLHF
many	14	TRBV24-1	TRBD1	TRBJ1-5	TGTGCCACCAGTGATTTTACAGGGGATCAGCCCCAGCATTTT	CATSDFTGDQPQHF
many	15	TRBV6-1	TRBD1	TRBJ1-1	TGTGCCAGCAGTGAACCGGGACAGGTGAACACTGAAGCTTTCTTT	CASSEPGQVNTEAFF
many	15	TRBV11-2	NA	TRBJ2-2	TGTGCCAGCAGCCGTGAGGCGGCGAACACCGGGGAGCTGTTTTTT	CASSREAANTGELFF
once	18	TRBV5-6	NA	TRBJ1-4	TGTGCCAGCAGCTTGATAACAGAATCCATGGGGACTAATGAAAAACTGTTTTTT	CASSLITESMGTNEKLFF
NA	12	TRBV2	NA	TRBJ2-7	TGTGCCAGCAGTGGGTGGGTTTCCGAGCAGTACTTC	CASSGWVSEQYF
few	15	TRBV5-6	NA	TRBJ2-7	TGTGCCAGCAGCTTGAGCGCCCGGAATTTATACGAGCAGTACTTC	CASSLSARNLYEQYF
many	14	TRBV20-1	NA	TRBJ2-5	TGCAGTGCTAGTGGTACAGGACAACAAGAGACCCAGTACTTC	CSASGTGQQETQYF
many	11	TRBV12-3/TRBV12-4	NA	TRBJ1-2	TGTGCCAGCAGTTCCTCCTATGGCTACACCTTC	CASSSSYGYTF
many	14	TRBV4-1	NA	TRBJ2-5	TGCGCCAGCAGCCGGAGACTAGTTCGAGAGACCCAGTACTTC	CASSRRLVRETQYF
NA	15	TRBV28	NA	TRBJ1-6	TGTGCCAGCAGTTTAGGGGAATCAGATAATTCACCCCTCCACTTT	CASSLGESDNSPLHF
NA	13	TRBV20-1	NA	TRBJ2-1	TGCAGTGTACGTCCGAGCTCCTACAATGAGCAGTTCTTC	CSVRPSSYNEQFF
many	15	TRBV6-5	TRBD1	TRBJ1-1	TGTGCCAGCAGTTACTCCGGACAGGGGATTCCTGAAGCTTTCTTT	CASSYSGQGIPEAFF
NA	19	TRBV25-1	NA	TRBJ2-4	TGTGCCAGCAGTGATAAGCATCAATTAAGTCAATTAGCCAAAAACATTCAGTACTTC	CASSDKHQLSQLAKNIQYF
few	15	TRBV6-1	NA	TRBJ1-1	TGTGCCAGCAGCCCCACTGCGGCGGAGAACACTGAAGCTTTCTTT	CASSPTAAENTEAFF
NA	14	TRBV27	NA	TRBJ2-2	TGTGCCAGCAGGCCCGACTGGAACACCGGGGAGCTGTTTTTT	CASRPDWNTGELFF
NA	12	TRBV20-1	NA	TRBJ2-5	TGCAGTGCTATAGCGGAGCAAGAGACCCAGTACTTC	CSAIAEQETQYF
many	16	TRBV28	NA	TRBJ2-7	TGTGCCAGCAGTTTATGGGAGGGGGTTGGGACCTACGAGCAGTACTTC	CASSLWEGVGTYEQYF
NA	12	TRBV29-1	NA	TRBJ1-1	TGCAGCGTTCAGGTCATGAACACTGAAGCTTTCTTT	CSVQVMNTEAFF
many	15	TRBV28	NA	TRBJ1-4	TGTGCCAGCAGTTCGGGAGCTGCAACTAATGAAAAACTGTTTTTT	CASSSGAATNEKLFF
NA	13	TRBV10-2	NA	TRBJ2-7	TGCGCCAGCAGTGAGTCGCTAGGCTACGAGCAGTACTTC	CASSESLGYEQYF
NA	14	TRBV5-4	NA	TRBJ1-1	TGTGCCAGCAGCTCCACGGGAGAGAACACTGAAGCTTTCTTT	CASSSTGENTEAFF
NA	14	TRBV7-2	NA	TRBJ2-7	TGTGCCAGCTCAATAGAACGAGGGTACTACGAGCAGTACTTC	CASSIERGYYEQYF
many	17	TRBV6-5	TRBD2	TRBJ2-2	TGTGCCAGCAGTTCCGTCATAGCGGGAGGAGGCACCGGGGAGCTGTTTTTT	CASSSVIAGGGTGELFF
many	17	TRBV2	TRBD1	TRBJ2-7	TGTGCCAGCAGTGACCCACCGGGACAGGGGGCCACCTACGAGCAGTACTTC	CASSDPPGQGATYEQYF
NA	15	TRBV28	NA	TRBJ2-2	TGTGCCAGCAGTTTAGGGGCCGTGAGTACCGGGGAGCTGTTTTTT	CASSLGAVSTGELFF
many	14	TRBV6-1	TRBD1	TRBJ1-1	TGTGCCAGCAGTGTGGGACAGGGGGAGACTGAAGCTTTCTTT	CASSVGQGETEAFF
NA	15	TRBV12-3/TRBV12-4	TRBD2	TRBJ2-1	TGTGCCAGCACTGCTAGCGGAGGCTCCTACAATGAGCAGTTCTTC	CASTASGGSYNEQFF
NA	18	TRBV12-3/TRBV12-4	TRBD2	TRBJ2-1	TGTGCCAGCAGCATCAGGGGAAGAAGCGGGAGAGGGTACAATGAGCAGTTCTTC	CASSIRGRSGRGYNEQFF
many	15	TRBV5-1	NA	TRBJ1-2	TGCGCCAGCAGCTTGCGTGGGACGGATAACTATGGCTACACCTTC	CASSLRGTDNYGYTF
once	16	TRBV6-1	NA	TRBJ2-1	TGCGCCAGCAGTGAGTCGACCGCAGGGGGGAACAATGAGCAGTTCTTC	CASSESTAGGNNEQFF
many	15	TRBV7-2	NA	TRBJ1-5	TGTGCCAGCAGCCGCTCCACGAGGGGAAATCAGCCCCAGCATTTT	CASSRSTRGNQPQHF
many	15	TRBV27	NA	TRBJ2-6	TGTGCCAGCAGCCCCGGGGCCCCTGGGGCCAACGTCCTGACTTTC	CASSPGAPGANVLTF
few	14	TRBV3-1	TRBD2	TRBJ2-2	TGTGCCAGCGCACTAGCGCCGAACACCGGGGAGCTGTTTTTT	CASALAPNTGELFF
NA	15	TRBV19	NA	TRBJ1-5	TGTGCCAGTAGTCGGGATTTAAATAGCAATCAGCCCCAGCATTTT	CASSRDLNSNQPQHF
NA	14	TRBV10-3	TRBD1	TRBJ2-7	TGTGCCACCCAACTGGACAGGGGGACCTACGAGCAGTACTTC	CATQLDRGTYEQYF
many	14	TRBV7-6	TRBD2	TRBJ2-7	TGTGCCAGCAGCCCTGGGACTAGCTTAAGTGAGCAGTACTTC	CASSPGTSLSEQYF
many	14	TRBV27	NA	TRBJ2-5	TGTGCCAGCAGGGATGACAGGTACCAAGAGACCCAGTACTTC	CASRDDRYQETQYF
NA	15	TRBV6-5	NA	TRBJ1-4	TGTGCCAGCAGTTCTTACAGGGCAACTAATGAAAAACTGTTTTTT	CASSSYRATNEKLFF
many	14	TRBV28	NA	TRBJ1-6	TGTGCCAGCAGTTCGACTTTTTGGGGTTCACCCCTCCACTTT	CASSSTFWGSPLHF
few	16	TRBV4-1	TRBD2	TRBJ2-2	TGCGCCAGCAGCCATCCGGGAGGGCCTAACACCGGGGAGCTGTTTTTT	CASSHPGGPNTGELFF
NA	14	TRBV18	NA	TRBJ2-5	TGTGCCAGCTCACCAGAGGCTTCTCAAGAGACCCAGTACTTC	CASSPEASQETQYF
few	15	TRBV7-9	TRBD2	TRBJ2-2	TGTGCCAGCAGCTCTGGACTAGCTTACACCGGGGAGCTGTTTTTT	CASSSGLAYTGELFF
many	15	TRBV2	NA	TRBJ1-2	TGTGCCAGCAGTGAAGGGTACAGGGCCAACTATGGCTACACCTTC	CASSEGYRANYGYTF
NA	16	TRBV6-5	NA	TRBJ2-5	TGTGCCAGCAGTTACTCGGGCGGGTGGACCCAAGGGTCCCAGTACTTC	CASSYSGGWTQGSQYF
many	14	TRBV3-1	NA	TRBJ1-2	TGTGCCAGCAGCCAAATCGGGACGTCCGCTGGCTACACCTTC	CASSQIGTSAGYTF
few	11	TRBV5-5	NA	TRBJ1-1	TGTGCCAGCAGCTTGCAGGGGAAAGCTTTCTTT	CASSLQGKAFF
NA	15	TRBV28	TRBD1	TRBJ2-1	TGTGCCAGCAGTTCACTCCAGGGGGCTTACAATGAGCAGTTCTTC	CASSSLQGAYNEQFF
few	15	TRBV2	NA	TRBJ2-5	TGTGCCAGCAGATGGAGGTCAGGAGAGGGGGAGACCCAGTACTTC	CASRWRSGEGETQYF
few	15	TRBV3-1	NA	TRBJ1-3	TGTGCCAGCAGCCAAGGACCGACATCTGGAAACACCATATATTTT	CASSQGPTSGNTIYF
NA	19	TRBV15	TRBD2	TRBJ2-7	TGTGCCACCAGCAGAGATCGTGAGCTAGCGGGAGGGCCAGGCTACGAGCAGTACTTC	CATSRDRELAGGPGYEQYF
many	16	TRBV5-5	TRBD1	TRBJ1-2	TGTGCCAGCAGCTTGGATCAACAGGGGGCCTTCTATGGCTACACCTTC	CASSLDQQGAFYGYTF
many	12	TRBV20-1	NA	TRBJ1-1	TGCAGTGCTAGACCCAGCGGTTCTGGAGCTTTCTTT	CSARPSGSGAFF